The T cell receptor beta chain under discussion was sequenced for a study of cytomegalovirus exposure and HLA in healthy donors. As to this clone: Its specificity is unknown.

Points from the study as a whole: Equally common other TCR beta chains were less clonally expanded than HLA-associated ones, a later analysis found. Investigators reported around 150 TCR beta chains as tied to cytomegalovirus.

This PCR relied on a set of 60 Vbeta primers and 13 Jbeta primers. The assay was immunoSEQ multiplex PCR, and TCRdb's table has in-frame clones only and misses some. Of 120,000 or so clones in the sample, around four fifths were seen once. CDR1 is MNHEY, CDR2 SMNVEV, per germline (reference sequence). This CDR3 spans 14 amino acids. V gave up 2 bases and J gave up 2 bases; unmatched junction bases: 3. This clonotype originated in a man younger than 30 in good health and CMV-seropositive. V is TRBV27 and J is TRBJ2-7; 7 bases are shared with TRBD2. Sequences were obtained from PBMCs. The CDR3 here is CASSLGGGTYEQYF. The DNA of the CDR3 is TGTGCCAGCAGTTTAGGGGGGGGTACCTACGAGCAGTACTTC.